What follows are 15 T cell receptor beta chains derived from one specimen sequenced in a study of shared clonotypes between healthy human individuals. In the naive CD8 group, cells lacked CD45RO and were positively selected for CCR7, so terminally differentiated effector memory CD45RA+ cells were left out. Sequencing was performed with immunoSEQ multiplex PCR; in TCRdb, only in-frame clones are kept and a portion is missing. The table shows about 2 million clones, with approximately 94% occurring only once. The sample comprised naive CD8+ T cells sorted from blood. These receptors all stem from a man younger than 30 in good health.

The chain has TRBV6-5 and TRBJ1-2; no clear D gene. This CDR3 has 12 amino acids. The V gene lost 8 bases and the J gene lost 7 bases, with 14 bases spanning the gap. Germline V gene data show CDR1 as MNHEY and CDR2 as SVGAGI. CDR3 residues: CASSDPEGGYTF. CDR3 DNA sequence: TGTGCCAGCTCCGATCCTGAGGGTGGCTACACCTTC.

Only one count was recorded for this clone. V usage is TRBV27 and J usage is TRBJ2-7, with D perhaps matching TRBD2 (6 bases). The CDR3 has 13 amino acids. CDR1 MNHEY and CDR2 SMNVEV come from the germline V gene (reference sequence). V lost 3 bases and J 4 bases, leaving 10 bases between the germline ends. In nucleotides, the CDR3 is TGTGCCAGCAGTTTGACTAGAGAGTACGAGCAGTACTTC. Translation gives CASSLTREYEQYF.

The count of this clone is one. CDR3 sequence reads: CASRTWGSRTDTQYF. The DNA of the CDR3 is TGTGCCAGCAGGACGTGGGGCTCTCGCACAGATACGCAGTATTTT. The genes are TRBV27 and TRBJ2-3; D possibly corresponds to TRBD1 (5 bases). The CDR3 totals 15 residues. Looked up from germline, CDR1 is MNHEY and CDR2 is SMNVEV (reference sequence). The germline V and J ends were trimmed by 6 bases and 1 base, with 14 bases remaining between them.

A note on this clone: This sample includes further DNA sequences coding for the same CDR3. The CDR3, as DNA: TGTGCCAGCAGTTACTCCGGGGAGGACTATGGCTACACCTTC. Its translation: CASSYSGEDYGYTF. The chain carries TRBV6-6 and TRBJ1-2; D is uncertain. CDR3 length equals 14 residues. Germline V CDR1 and CDR2: MNHNY, SVGAGI (reference sequence). V was clipped by 0 bases and J by 3 bases, with 8 bases between them.

This chain links TRBV19 with TRBJ1-6; D gene uncertain. Germline V CDR1 and CDR2: LNHDA, SQIVND (reference sequence). The CDR3 sequence is 16 residues long. Deletions cut 5 bases from V and 0 bases from J, with 11 bases between. The CDR3 here is CASSPYTSSYNSPLHF. The CDR3 DNA is TGTGCCAGTAGTCCATACACGAGCTCCTATAATTCACCCCTCCACTTT.

The chain couples TRBV19 to TRBJ1-1; D is unresolved. Germline CDR1 LNHDA, CDR2 SQIVND (reference sequence). This CDR3 is built from 16 residues. Between the trimmed V and J ends, which lost 0 bases and 1 base, there was a span of 12 bases. CDR3 amino acids: CASSIDRETANTEAFF. CDR3 nucleotide sequence: TGTGCCAGTAGTATAGATCGTGAGACGGCGAACACTGAAGCTTTCTTT.

In DNA, the CDR3 is TGTGCCCCAATGGAGGCTTATGGCTACACCTTC. Translated: CAPMEAYGYTF. The rearrangement links TRBV2 to TRBJ1-2; no clear D. The CDR3 is 11 amino acids. V was cut by 11 bases and J by 5 bases, with 12 bases left in between. CDR1 and CDR2 (germline): SNHLY, FYNNEI. Looking up the rest from reference TRBV2 and TRBJ1-2 gives the full variable domain: EPEVTQTPSHQVTQMGQEVILRCVPISNHLYFYWYRQILGQKVEFLVSFYNNEISEKSEIFDDQFSVERPDGSNFTLKIRSTKLEDSAMYFCAPMEAYGYTFGSGTRLTVV.

The chain combines TRBV11-2 with TRBJ2-7, with 9 nucleotides matching TRBD2. This CDR3 has 15 residues. Germline lookup yields CDR1 SGHAT and CDR2 FQNNGV. The V gene end was trimmed by 0 bases and the J gene end by 5 bases; junction bases not matched to a gene: 5. For the CDR3, the DNA is TGTGCCAGCAGCTTAGATCCAGCGGGAGGCAACGAGCAGTACTTC. Translation: CASSLDPAGGNEQYF.

This clone has a single count. The rearrangement uses TRBV10-2 and TRBJ2-7, with D unresolved. Per the germline V gene, CDR1 is WSHSY and CDR2 is SAAADI. The CDR3 totals 14 residues. Trimming shortened V by 2 bases and J by 0 bases, and 8 bases separated the two germline ends. The DNA for the CDR3 is TGCGCCAGCAGTGAGAGCCTAAGCTCCTACGAGCAGTACTTC. This codes for CASSESLSSYEQYF.

The J gene is TRBJ2-7, the V gene TRBV7-2, with D possibly matching TRBD2 (6 bases). Germline V gene data show CDR1 as SGHTA and CDR2 as FQGNSA. CDR3 length: 15 amino acids. The ends were cut back, 0 bases at V and 2 bases at J, with 11 bases in the middle. CDR3 sequence (DNA): TGTGCCAGCAGCTTAGCGGGAGGCCACACCTACGAGCAGTACTTC. As protein: CASSLAGGHTYEQYF. Using reference TRBV7-2 and TRBJ2-7 for the parts outside the CDR3, the full variable domain is GAGVSQSPSNKVTEKGKDVELRCDPISGHTALYWYRQSLGQGLEFLIYFQGNSAPDKSGLPSDRFSAERTGGSVSTLTIQRTQQEDSAVYLCASSLAGGHTYEQYFGPGTRLTVT.

V is TRBV28 and J is TRBJ1-2, with D unclear. Germline V gene data show CDR1 as MDHEN and CDR2 as SYDVKM. The V gene lost 1 base and the J gene lost 5 bases, with 11 bases spanning the gap. The CDR3 sequence is 14 residues long. CDR3 DNA: TGTGCCAGCAGTTTATCAAGGACCGCTTATGGCTACACCTTC. Protein product: CASSLSRTAYGYTF.

The rearrangement joins TRBV4-2 to TRBJ2-3, with D tentatively TRBD2 (6 bases). The CDR3 is 14 amino acids. The V end was cut by 4 bases, the J end by 13 bases, with 21 bases between. The germline CDR1 and CDR2 sequences are LGHNA and YNFKEQ. The CDR3: CASSPQGADYTEYF. The CDR3 DNA reads TGTGCCAGCAGCCCCCAGGGTGCGGACTACACTGAGTATTTT.

The chain uses TRBV4-2 and TRBJ2-7; 11 positions match TRBD2. CDR1 and CDR2 (germline): LGHNA, YNFKEQ. V lost 0 bases and J lost 2; bases outside the gene matches: 9. There are 18 residues in the CDR3. The CDR3 DNA is TGTGCCAGCAGCCAAGATTTGCTAGCGGGGGGTCTTACCTACGAGCAGTACTTC. Its protein is CASSQDLLAGGLTYEQYF.

The rearrangement uses TRBV5-4 and TRBJ2-3, with D tentatively TRBD1 (8 bases). V was pared by 4 bases and J by 5 bases, with 14 bases between. CDR3 length equals 14 residues. The V gene's germline CDR1 is SGHNT and CDR2 YYREEE (reference sequence). The CDR3 region has the DNA TGTGCCAGCAGCGCAGGGGGCGGGGGAGATACGCAGTATTTT. Protein product: CASSAGGGGDTQYF.

The chain has TRBV11-2 and TRBJ2-2, with 13 bases lining up with TRBD2. Per the germline V gene, CDR1 is SGHAT and CDR2 is FQNNGV. The CDR3 spans 16 residues. Trimming removed 5 bases from V and 6 bases from J; junction bases left unmatched: 6. In nucleotides, the CDR3 is TGTGCCAGCAGCCTGCGGACTAGCGGGAGCTCCGGGGAGCTGTTTTTT. It translates to CASSLRTSGSSGELFF. Full variable domain (rest looked up from reference TRBV11-2 and TRBJ2-2): EAGVAQSPRYKIIEKRQSVAFWCNPISGHATLYWYQQILGQGPKLLIQFQNNGVVDDSQLPKDRFSAERLKGVDSTLKIQPAKLEDSAVYLCASSLRTSGSSGELFFGEGSRLTVL.